This entry features one TCR beta chain sequence. Its target is not known. Generated by immunoSEQ multiplex PCR, the TCRdb table keeps only in-frame clones and is missing some. The sample contains about 480,000 clones, 79% of which appear only once. The source of the sample is a study of shared clonotypes between healthy human individuals. General study findings and limits: What limited the represented genetic and exposure-history diversity was the small number of donors.

With V trimmed by 7 bases and J by 1 base, 6 bases remained unmatched. This CDR3 region has 14 residues. CDR1 SGHRS and CDR2 YFSETQ come from the germline V gene. The chain is built from TRBV5-1 and TRBJ1-1; TRBD1 aligns across 8 bases. This clonotype was sampled from a woman in her 40s in good health. Some clones in this sample may be carry-over from other donors' samples. Material: PBMCs. The DNA of the CDR3 is TGCGCCAGCGGACTCACAGGGGGGAACACTGAAGCTTTCTTT. It specifies CASGLTGGNTEAFF.